Listed below are T cell receptor beta chains from one sample, sequenced in a study of blood T cell repertoires in COVID-19. Generated by immunoSEQ multiplex PCR, the TCRdb table keeps only in-frame clones and is missing some. The sample shows 110,000 or so clones, approximately 80% of them seen only once. The sequencing input was peripheral blood. The receptors originated from a man over 45 with acute or convalescent COVID-19. Both conserved end residues are part of each CDR3. The D gene is left open where the match is weak. For some rows the clone size is stated as once, few or many, or as a class when expanded; others skip it.

j_call d_call v_call clone_size cdr3_nt cdr3_aa
TRBJ2-5 . TRBV6-5 few TGTGCCAGCCTAACAGATTTTCAAGAGACCCAGTACTTC CASLTDFQETQYF
TRBJ2-5 TRBD2 TRBV19 . TGTGCCAGTAGTATAGGGCGACTAGCGGGACTGTACGAGACCCAGTACTTC CASSIGRLAGLYETQYF
TRBJ2-2 TRBD1 TRBV30 once TGTGCCTGGAGTACCCGGGACAGGGACACCGGGGAGCTGTTTTTT CAWSTRDRDTGELFF
TRBJ2-7 TRBD2 TRBV3-1/TRBV3-2 . TGTGCCAGCAGCCAGGAAGGACTAGCGGGAGGCGAGCAGTACTTC CASSQEGLAGGEQYF
TRBJ2-1 . TRBV3-1/TRBV3-2 many TGTGCCAGCAGCCAAGGAGGGGGTAGCGAGCAGTTCTTC CASSQGGGSEQFF
TRBJ1-2 . TRBV30 . TGTGCCTGGAGTGTACTTGGGAGAAACTATGGCTACACCTTC CAWSVLGRNYGYTF
TRBJ2-5 TRBD2 TRBV14 . TGTGCCAGCAGCCAAGGACTAGCGGGAGTGGGGGAGACCCAGTACTTC CASSQGLAGVGETQYF
TRBJ2-1 . TRBV21-1 . TGTGCCAGCAGCAAAGCCATCGGTCATCTCGATCCGTTCTTC CASSKAIGHLDPFF
TRBJ2-3 . TRBV11-3 . TGTGCCAGCAGCCCCTCGGAGGATACGCAGTATTTT CASSPSEDTQYF
TRBJ1-6 . TRBV6-5 . TGTGCCAGCAGTTACTCTCCCGGGAGCAATTCACCCCTCCACTTT CASSYSPGSNSPLHF
TRBJ1-1 . TRBV6-1 many TGTGCCAGCAGTGAAGCAGATGGGGGAGGGACTGAAGCTTTCTTT CASSEADGGGTEAFF
TRBJ1-4 . TRBV2 . TGTGCCAGCCGGGGGGGAATCGAAAAACTGTTTTTT CASRGGIEKLFF
TRBJ2-4 . TRBV5-6 . TGTGCCAGCAGCTTGCCTCCCGGGGGAGCCAAAAACATTCAGTACTTC CASSLPPGGAKNIQYF
TRBJ1-1 . TRBV3-1/TRBV3-2 . TGTGCCAGCAGCCCCAGACAGCTTGAACATTTAGCGAACACTGAAGCTTTCTTT CASSPRQLEHLANTEAFF
TRBJ1-1 TRBD1 TRBV6-5 . TGTGCCAGCAGTCCCAGGAGGACAGGGCACACTGAAGCTTTCTTT CASSPRRTGHTEAFF
TRBJ1-1 . TRBV6-5 . TGTGCCAGCAGTAACACAGGGCTTACTGAAGCTTTCTTT CASSNTGLTEAFF
TRBJ1-6 TRBD1 TRBV5-1 . TGCGCCAGCAGCTTGGCACAGGGGCATTCACCCCTCCACTTT CASSLAQGHSPLHF
TRBJ2-7 TRBD1 TRBV6-1 once TGTGCCAGCAGTGATTCGGACAGGGCCTACGAGCAGTACTTC CASSDSDRAYEQYF
TRBJ1-1 . TRBV5-1 . TGCGCCAGCAGCACAAACCCGGGATTTGACACTGAAGCTTTCTTT CASSTNPGFDTEAFF
TRBJ2-7 TRBD1 TRBV5-1 few TGCGCCAGCAGCTTGGGGACAGGGAACTACGAGCAGTACTTC CASSLGTGNYEQYF
TRBJ1-4 . TRBV3-1/TRBV3-2 few TGTGCCAGCAGGGACAGCCAGACGGGAGAAAAACTGTTTTTT CASRDSQTGEKLFF
TRBJ2-7 . TRBV7-9 . TGTGCTACCGGGGCGGGGCGTGAGCAGTACTTC CATGAGREQYF
TRBJ2-3 . TRBV7-3 . TGTGCCAGCAGCCCCCCGGGGGCAGATACGCAGTATTTT CASSPPGADTQYF
TRBJ1-2 . TRBV7-9 . TGTGCCAGCAGCCGGGTAAAGAACAGGGATAATGGCTACACCTTC CASSRVKNRDNGYTF
TRBJ1-6 . TRBV7-8 . TGTGCCAGCAGCTTAGCGGGCTACCTCAACGGGGGGAATTCACCCCTCCACTTT CASSLAGYLNGGNSPLHF
TRBJ2-5 . TRBV21-1 few TGTGCCAGCAGCAAAGAGTCGGGCGGGAGCTTAAATTTGAGAGAGACCCAGTACTTC CASSKESGGSLNLRETQYF
TRBJ2-7 . TRBV10-3 . TGTGCCATCAGTGGTAGGAGACTTATAACTTCAGCCTACGAGCAGTACTTC CAISGRRLITSAYEQYF
TRBJ2-1 TRBD2 TRBV6-2/TRBV6-3 . TGTGCCAGCAGCGGACTAGCCAATGAGCAGTTCTTC CASSGLANEQFF
TRBJ2-1 . TRBV7-8 . TGTGCCAGCAGCTTAGCGGTCAGCTCCTACAATGAGCAGTTCTTC CASSLAVSSYNEQFF
TRBJ2-5 TRBD1 TRBV10-3 . TGTGCCATCAGTGAGACCCAGGGGGCCCAAGAGACCCAGTACTTC CAISETQGAQETQYF
TRBJ2-1 TRBD2 TRBV5-5 . TGTGCCAGCAGCCGGCCGACTAGCGCCGTATGGTTCTTC CASSRPTSAVWFF
TRBJ1-4 TRBD1 TRBV5-4 . TGTGCCAGCAGCTTGGGAGGGACAGGGGTAAATGAAAAACTGTTTTTT CASSLGGTGVNEKLFF
TRBJ2-7 TRBD2 TRBV15 medium-sized TGTGCCACCAGCAGCGATCTAGCGGGGACTTCCTACGAGCAGTACTTC CATSSDLAGTSYEQYF
TRBJ2-3 TRBD2 TRBV7-6 few TGTGCCAGCAGCTTATGGTCTAGCGGGGCATCAGATACGCAGTATTTT CASSLWSSGASDTQYF
TRBJ1-3 . TRBV6-5 once TGTGCCAGCTACAGGGACTCTGGAAACACCATATATTTT CASYRDSGNTIYF
TRBJ2-7 . TRBV28 . TGTGCCAGCAGTTATTCGGACAGGGAGGGCTACGAGCAGTACTTC CASSYSDREGYEQYF